These T cell receptor beta chains were read from a single sample in a study of post-analysis software for immune sequencing data. From the PCR reads, TCRdb called clonotypes with MiXCR, one entry per CDR3 protein. The table records some 700,000 distinct CDR3 sequences, roughly three fifths of them present only once. Sequences were obtained from blood. These receptors all come from a girl aged 2-10 years with multiple sclerosis. Each CDR3 is given with its conserved first and last residue. D genes are given only for firm matches. Clone sizes are given selectively: once, few, many, or a class where the clone is expanded.

D gene: TRBD1
V gene: TRBV4-1
clone size: -
J gene: TRBJ2-3
CDR3 DNA: TGCGCCAGCAGCCAGGGGATAGGACAGGGGGCAGATACGCAGTATTTT
CDR3 protein: CASSQGIGQGADTQYF

D gene: -
V gene: TRBV29-1
clone size: -
J gene: TRBJ2-5
CDR3 DNA: TGCAGCGTTGTGGAGCGAGGGGGGGGAGAGACCCAGTACTTC
CDR3 protein: CSVVERGGGETQYF

D gene: TRBD1
V gene: TRBV19
clone size: few
J gene: TRBJ2-4
CDR3 DNA: TGTGCCAGTAGTGACGCCAACCCGACAGGGCGAAACATTCAGTACTTC
CDR3 protein: CASSDANPTGRNIQYF

D gene: TRBD1
V gene: TRBV7-3
clone size: -
J gene: TRBJ2-3
CDR3 DNA: TGTGCCAGCAGCGAACGGATGGGAACCGGGACAGCCACAGATACGCAGTATTTT
CDR3 protein: CASSERMGTGTATDTQYF

D gene: TRBD2
V gene: TRBV20-1
clone size: -
J gene: TRBJ2-3
CDR3 DNA: TGCAGTGCCTCGGGACTAGCGGGCACAGATACGCAGTATTTT
CDR3 protein: CSASGLAGTDTQYF

D gene: TRBD1
V gene: TRBV20-1
clone size: -
J gene: TRBJ2-1
CDR3 DNA: TGCAGTGCTAGAGCCCTCCTGACAGGGGTGAATGACGAGCAGTTCTTC
CDR3 protein: CSARALLTGVNDEQFF

D gene: -
V gene: TRBV30
clone size: -
J gene: TRBJ2-1
CDR3 DNA: TGTGCCTGGGGAGCAGGCTGGCAGAACAATGAGCAGTTCTTC
CDR3 protein: CAWGAGWQNNEQFF

D gene: TRBD1
V gene: TRBV5-1
clone size: -
J gene: TRBJ1-2
CDR3 DNA: TGCGCCAGCAGCCCAGGGGGCGCCCCTGGCTACACCTTC
CDR3 protein: CASSPGGAPGYTF

D gene: -
V gene: TRBV20-1
clone size: -
J gene: TRBJ2-7
CDR3 DNA: TGCAGTGCTTATCCTCCTACACGGCGACGGGATGAGCAGTACTTC
CDR3 protein: CSAYPPTRRRDEQYF

D gene: -
V gene: TRBV20-1
clone size: -
J gene: TRBJ1-5
CDR3 DNA: TGCAGTGCTAGAGCCGGGACAACCAATCAGCCCCAGCATTTT
CDR3 protein: CSARAGTTNQPQHF

D gene: -
V gene: TRBV7-2
clone size: -
J gene: TRBJ1-4
CDR3 DNA: TGTGCCAGCAGATGCCCCAGACTACGGTATTTT
CDR3 protein: CASRCPRLRYF

D gene: -
V gene: TRBV5-1
clone size: few
J gene: TRBJ1-1
CDR3 DNA: TGCGCCAGCAGCTTGGCGGGACACCCCACCGACACTGAAGCTTTCTTT
CDR3 protein: CASSLAGHPTDTEAFF

D gene: -
V gene: TRBV21-1
clone size: -
J gene: TRBJ2-7
CDR3 DNA: TGTGCCAGCAGTGCGGGACAGGGGTTTCACGAGCAGTACTTC
CDR3 protein: CASSAGQGFHEQYF

D gene: -
V gene: TRBV6-2/TRBV6-3
clone size: few
J gene: TRBJ1-6
CDR3 DNA: TGTGCCAGCAGGGGGGTAGGAAATTCACCCCTCCACTTT
CDR3 protein: CASRGVGNSPLHF

D gene: TRBD1
V gene: TRBV10-3
clone size: -
J gene: TRBJ2-2
CDR3 DNA: TGTGCCATCAGTGAGTGGGTCCCGGGACAGGGTTCCGGGGAGCTGTTTTTT
CDR3 protein: CAISEWVPGQGSGELFF

D gene: TRBD1
V gene: TRBV28
clone size: -
J gene: TRBJ1-2
CDR3 DNA: TGTGCCAGTACAGGGGGCGCGGATGGCTACACCTTC
CDR3 protein: CASTGGADGYTF

D gene: TRBD1
V gene: TRBV5-1
clone size: -
J gene: TRBJ1-1
CDR3 DNA: TGCGCCAGCAGCTTACTGACAGGGGACACTGAAGCTTTCTTT
CDR3 protein: CASSLLTGDTEAFF

D gene: TRBD2
V gene: TRBV7-2
clone size: -
J gene: TRBJ2-1
CDR3 DNA: TGTGCCAGCATATCCCAGGGAGGGGCCTACAATGAGCAGTTCTTC
CDR3 protein: CASISQGGAYNEQFF

D gene: -
V gene: TRBV15
clone size: -
J gene: TRBJ2-3
CDR3 DNA: TGTGCCACCAGCTCCCGACAGCGGCCTAGCACAGATACGCAGTATTTT
CDR3 protein: CATSSRQRPSTDTQYF

D gene: -
V gene: TRBV7-9
clone size: -
J gene: TRBJ2-6
CDR3 DNA: TGTGCCAGCAGCTTATGGGGAAGGGGTCCTTCTGGGGCCAACGTCCTGACTTTC
CDR3 protein: CASSLWGRGPSGANVLTF

D gene: -
V gene: TRBV2
clone size: -
J gene: TRBJ1-5
CDR3 DNA: TGTGCCAGCAGTGGTGGGAGGGGGAGCAATCAGCCCCAGCATTTT
CDR3 protein: CASSGGRGSNQPQHF

D gene: TRBD2
V gene: TRBV4-2
clone size: -
J gene: TRBJ2-1
CDR3 DNA: TGTGCCAACAGCCCTACCCTTGGGACTAGCGGGGCCCATGAGCAGTTCTTC
CDR3 protein: CANSPTLGTSGAHEQFF

D gene: -
V gene: TRBV7-9
clone size: -
J gene: TRBJ2-3
CDR3 DNA: TGTGCCAGCAGCTCTGTCTCTAGCACAGATACGCAGTATTTT
CDR3 protein: CASSSVSSTDTQYF

D gene: -
V gene: TRBV4-2
clone size: -
J gene: TRBJ2-7
CDR3 DNA: TGTGCCAGCAGCCAGGGACGAGGGGTATCCTACGAGCAGTACTTC
CDR3 protein: CASSQGRGVSYEQYF

D gene: -
V gene: TRBV29-1
clone size: -
J gene: TRBJ1-2
CDR3 DNA: TGCAGCGTCGTGACAGGACTCTCGGGAGGCTACACCTTC
CDR3 protein: CSVVTGLSGGYTF

D gene: -
V gene: TRBV29-1
clone size: -
J gene: TRBJ1-2
CDR3 DNA: TGCAGCGTTGGGGAGATGGGAGCTAACTATGGCTACACCTTC
CDR3 protein: CSVGEMGANYGYTF

D gene: -
V gene: TRBV29-1
clone size: few
J gene: TRBJ1-2
CDR3 DNA: TGCAGCGTTGAAGTCCAGCAGGGCGCGGCTGGCTACACCTTC
CDR3 protein: CSVEVQQGAAGYTF